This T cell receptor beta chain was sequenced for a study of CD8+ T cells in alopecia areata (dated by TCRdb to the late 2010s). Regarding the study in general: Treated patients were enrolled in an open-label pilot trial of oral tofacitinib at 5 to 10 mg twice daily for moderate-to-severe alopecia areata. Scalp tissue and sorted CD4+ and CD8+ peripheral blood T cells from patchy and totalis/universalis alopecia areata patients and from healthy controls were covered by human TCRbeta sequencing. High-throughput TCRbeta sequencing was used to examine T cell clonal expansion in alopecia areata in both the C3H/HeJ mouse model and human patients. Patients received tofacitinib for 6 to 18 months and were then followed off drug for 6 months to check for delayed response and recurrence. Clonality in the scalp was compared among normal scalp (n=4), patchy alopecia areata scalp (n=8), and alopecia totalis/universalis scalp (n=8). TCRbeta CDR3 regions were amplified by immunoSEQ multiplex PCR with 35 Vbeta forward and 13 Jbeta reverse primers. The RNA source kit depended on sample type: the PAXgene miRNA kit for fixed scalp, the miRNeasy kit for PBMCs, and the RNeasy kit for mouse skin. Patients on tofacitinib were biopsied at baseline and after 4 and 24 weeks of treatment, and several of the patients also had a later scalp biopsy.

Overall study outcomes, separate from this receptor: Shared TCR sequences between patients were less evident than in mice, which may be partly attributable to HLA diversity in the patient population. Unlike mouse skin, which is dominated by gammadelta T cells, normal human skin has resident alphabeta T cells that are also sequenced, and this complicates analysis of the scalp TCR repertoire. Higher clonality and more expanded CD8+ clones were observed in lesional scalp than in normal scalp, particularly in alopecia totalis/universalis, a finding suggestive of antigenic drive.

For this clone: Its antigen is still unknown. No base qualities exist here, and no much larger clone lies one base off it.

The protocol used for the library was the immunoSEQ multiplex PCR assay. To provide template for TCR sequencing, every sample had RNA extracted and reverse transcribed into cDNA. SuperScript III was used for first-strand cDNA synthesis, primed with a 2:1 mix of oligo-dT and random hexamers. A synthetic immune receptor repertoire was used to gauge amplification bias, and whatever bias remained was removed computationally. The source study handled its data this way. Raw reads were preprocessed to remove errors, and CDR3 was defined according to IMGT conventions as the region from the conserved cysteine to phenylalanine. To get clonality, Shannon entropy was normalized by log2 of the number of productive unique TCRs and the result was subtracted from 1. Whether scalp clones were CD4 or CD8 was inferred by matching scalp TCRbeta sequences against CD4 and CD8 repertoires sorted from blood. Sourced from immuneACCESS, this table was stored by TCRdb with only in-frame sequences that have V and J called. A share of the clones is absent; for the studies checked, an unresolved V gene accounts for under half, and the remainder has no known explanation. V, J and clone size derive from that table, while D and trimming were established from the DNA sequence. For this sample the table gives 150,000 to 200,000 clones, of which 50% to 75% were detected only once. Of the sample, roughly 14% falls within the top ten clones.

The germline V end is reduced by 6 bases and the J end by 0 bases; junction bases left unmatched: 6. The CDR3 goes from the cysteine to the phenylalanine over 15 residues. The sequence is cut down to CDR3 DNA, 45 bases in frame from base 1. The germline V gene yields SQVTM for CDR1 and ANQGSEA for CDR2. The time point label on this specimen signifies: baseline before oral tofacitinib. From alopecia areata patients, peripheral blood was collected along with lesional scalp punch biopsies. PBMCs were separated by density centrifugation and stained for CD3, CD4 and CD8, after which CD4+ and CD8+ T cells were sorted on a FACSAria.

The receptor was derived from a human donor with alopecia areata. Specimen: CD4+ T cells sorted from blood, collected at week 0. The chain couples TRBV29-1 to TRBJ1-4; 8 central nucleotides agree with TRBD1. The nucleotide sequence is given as TGCAGCGTGGGCGGGACAGGAGCAACTAATGAAAAACTGTTTTTT. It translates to CSVGGTGATNEKLFF.